This record covers a single T cell receptor beta chain. As input for TCR beta libraries, roughly 2 micrograms of genomic DNA came from cryopreserved PBMCs. This entry belongs to a study of cytotoxic CD8 clonotypes in ibrutinib-treated CLL. Study context: The patient breakdown showed fewer than twelve relapsed/refractory and more than 14 treatment-naive cases, with fewer than 18 IGHV unmutated. Timing of response sample collection was a median approximately twelve months after treatment start, with a range of 6 to 36.

Clones were sequenced by immunoSEQ multiplex PCR, and TCRdb holds only the in-frame ones, with some missing. The repertoire holds about 140,000 clones, with roughly 80% as singletons. CDR1 and CDR2 (germline): ENHRY, SYGVKD. The length of the CDR3 is 14 residues. V lost 5 bases, J lost 6 bases, and 9 bases stayed unmatched. The rearrangement joins TRBV10-3 to TRBJ2-7, with 8 bases identical to TRBD1. The source is a human donor with chronic lymphocytic leukemia. Sample: PBMCs, taken after 12 months of ibrutinib treatment. CDR3 protein: CAISKDRGSFEQYF. The CDR3 DNA reads as TGTGCCATCAGTAAAGACAGGGGAAGTTTCGAGCAGTACTTC.